This entry lists 15 T cell receptor beta chains sequenced from one sample in a study of T cell responses to AZD1222 COVID-19 vaccine. Some clones are missing from TCRdb's copy, which holds only in-frame ones; the method was immunoSEQ multiplex PCR. Among approximately 180,000 clones listed, about 93% were seen once. The input for sequencing was peripheral blood, taken 28 days after the second dose of the MenACWY control vaccine. These receptors originate from an adult who received the MenACWY meningococcal vaccine as a control.

This chain connects TRBV25-1 to TRBJ1-4; 9 bases agree with TRBD1. This CDR3 contains 17 residues. J was trimmed by 0 bases and V by 0 bases; bases with no gene match: 2. The V gene's germline CDR1 is MGHDK and CDR2 SYGVNS. CDR3: CASSEYGTGSTNEKLFF. The DNA for the CDR3 is TGTGCCAGCAGTGAATACGGGACAGGGTCAACTAATGAAAAACTGTTTTTT.

The DNA of the CDR3 is TGTGCCAGCAGCCAAAACCATGAGCAGTACTTC. It yields the protein CASSQNHEQYF. This chain joins TRBV14 and TRBJ2-7; D not certain. CDR3 size: 11 residues. Germline values: CDR1 SGHDN, CDR2 FVKESK. V dropped 2 bases and J dropped 7 bases, with 6 bases sitting between them.

The V call is TRBV5-1, the J call TRBJ2-3; the D is unclear. CDR3 length: 12 residues. With 3 bases removed from V and 0 bases from J, the gap between germline ends came to 2 bases. Germline CDR1 reads SGHRS; CDR2 reads YFSETQ. The CDR3 protein is CASSSSTDTQYF. The CDR3 bases are TGCGCCAGCAGCTCTAGCACAGATACGCAGTATTTT.

The gene calls are TRBV4-2 and TRBJ1-6; D might be TRBD1 (6 bases). Germline V CDR1 and CDR2: LGHNA, YNFKEQ. V lost 1 base and J 5 bases, leaving 15 bases between the germline ends. The CDR3 is made up of 17 amino acids. As DNA, the CDR3 is TGTGCCAGCAGCCAAGGGTCCGGGGGGGCAAATAATTCACCCCTCCACTTT. Amino acid sequence: CASSQGSGGANNSPLHF.

The chain uses TRBV28 and TRBJ1-2, with a weak D call TRBD1 (5 bases). V was cut by 1 base and J by 5 bases, with 8 bases left in between. CDR1 and CDR2 (germline): MDHEN, SYDVKM. This CDR3 is built from 13 residues. CDR3 protein: CASSLYDRYGYTF. The CDR3 region has the DNA TGTGCCAGCAGTTTATACGACAGATATGGCTACACCTTC.

V usage is TRBV7-3 and J usage is TRBJ2-2; D is ambiguous. The germline V and J ends were trimmed by 2 bases and 4 bases, with 8 bases remaining between them. The CDR3 spans 14 residues. Germline-derived CDR1 and CDR2 are SGHTA and FQGTGA. The CDR3 sequence: CASSLGRLTGELFF. The DNA for the CDR3 is TGTGCCAGCAGCTTAGGACGCCTCACCGGGGAGCTGTTTTTT.

The rearrangement links TRBV5-8 to TRBJ1-3; TRBD1 matches 8 bases. In germline, CDR1 is SGHTS, CDR2 YDEGEE. With V trimmed by 4 bases and J by 3 bases, 9 bases remained unmatched. This CDR3 has 16 amino acids. In DNA, the CDR3 is TGTGCCAGCAGCGCGGACAGGGTGTTACGTGGAAACACCATATATTTT. Encoded protein: CASSADRVLRGNTIYF. The full variable domain, rest sourced from reference TRBV5-8 and TRBJ1-3, is EAGVTQSPTHLIKTRGQQATLRCSPISGHTSVYWYQQALGLGLQFLLWYDEGEERNRGNFPPRFSGRQFPNYSSELNVNALELEDSALYLCASSADRVLRGNTIYFGEGSWLTVV.

V gene TRBV4-2 combines with J gene TRBJ2-2; D not resolved. The germline V gene has CDR1 LGHNA and CDR2 YNFKEQ. The germline V and J ends were trimmed by 3 bases and 6 bases, with 5 bases remaining between them. The length of the CDR3 is 12 residues. DNA for the CDR3: TGTGCCAGCAGCCATGACTCCGGGGAGCTGTTTTTT. Translation: CASSHDSGELFF.

The genes are TRBV28 and TRBJ1-5, with TRBD1 matching 8 bases. With 6 bases clipped from V and 6 bases from J, the junction kept 7 bases outside the gene matches. The CDR3 runs to 14 residues. The V gene's germline CDR1 is MDHEN and CDR2 SYDVKM. In DNA form, the CDR3 reads TGTGCCAGCAGACCCACAGGGGGGGTTCAGCCCCAGCATTTT. Translated, it gives CASRPTGGVQPQHF.

The chain uses TRBV6-5 and TRBJ1-2, with D perhaps matching TRBD1 (6 bases). Trimming cost V 8 bases and J 7 bases, with 20 bases left between them. Per germline, CDR1 MNHEY and CDR2 SVGAGI. The CDR3 is made up of 14 amino acids. CDR3 residues: CASHPPGAVGGYTF. The CDR3 region has the DNA TGTGCCAGCCACCCCCCGGGGGCGGTCGGTGGCTACACCTTC.

The V and J genes are TRBV28 and TRBJ1-2; 10 positions agree with TRBD1. Losses at the gene ends were 5 bases for V and 8 bases for J; bases not matched to a gene: 5. CDR3 length: 13 amino acids. Per germline, CDR1 MDHEN and CDR2 SYDVKM. The CDR3 reads CASSRQGARGYTF. The CDR3 nucleotides read TGTGCCAGCAGTCGACAGGGGGCTCGGGGCTACACCTTC.

The V gene is TRBV15, the J gene TRBJ1-6; D remains unclear. The germline V gene has CDR1 LNHNV and CDR2 YYDKDF (reference sequence). Trimming removed 1 base at V and 0 bases at J, with 10 bases between. The CDR3 runs 17 residues. The CDR3 is CATSRGIASSYNSPLHF. DNA for the CDR3: TGTGCCACCAGCAGAGGCATTGCTAGCTCCTATAATTCACCCCTCCACTTT. Complete variable domain (other parts from reference TRBV15 and TRBJ1-6): DAMVIQNPRYQVTQFGKPVTLSCSQTLNHNVMYWYQQKSSQAPKLLFHYYDKDFNNEADTPDNFQSRRPNTSFCFLDIRSPGLGDTAMYLCATSRGIASSYNSPLHFGNGTRLTVT.

This clone was counted only a few times. The J gene is TRBJ1-2, the V gene TRBV6-5; tentative D call: TRBD1 (5 bases). Looked up from germline, CDR1 is MNHEY and CDR2 is SVGAGI. Trimming removed 7 bases at V and 4 bases at J, with 19 bases between. The length of the CDR3 is 15 residues. CDR3 sequence: CASTLNRQPLYGYTF. The DNA for the CDR3 is TGTGCCAGCACCCTGAACCGACAGCCACTCTATGGCTACACCTTC.

The chain is built from TRBV5-5 and TRBJ2-3; TRBD2 agrees at 7 bases. Germline V lookup: CDR1 SGHKS, CDR2 YYEKEE (reference sequence). The J segment lost 2 bases and the V segment lost 0 bases, leaving 3 bases of the junction unmatched. This CDR3 region has 15 residues. CDR3 residues: CASSLGDYYTDTQYF. CDR3 DNA sequence: TGTGCCAGCAGCTTGGGGGACTACTACACAGATACGCAGTATTTT.

This clone has just a few counts. V and J are TRBV10-3 and TRBJ2-1; 13 bases match TRBD2. The CDR3 extends over 13 amino acids. CDR1 is ENHRY and CDR2 is SYGVKD in the germline V gene. Trimming removed 10 bases from V and 8 bases from J; junction bases left unmatched: 5. The CDR3, as DNA: TGTGCCACCCGACTAGCGGGGGGTGATGAGCAGTTCTTC. Protein product: CATRLAGGDEQFF.